One sample yielded the 19 T cell receptor beta chains listed below, sequenced in a study of blood T cell repertoires in COVID-19. The data were produced by immunoSEQ multiplex PCR, yet TCRdb's version contains in-frame clones alone and is incomplete. The repertoire has 190,000 or so clones, over 80% of them found once; the top ten carry about 0.91%. Specimen: peripheral blood. All receptors come from a man aged 55 to 70 with COVID-19, enrolled during active disease.

This clone has a handful of counts. The chain joins TRBV7-2 to TRBJ2-6; no definite D call. Germline lookup yields CDR1 SGHTA and CDR2 FQGNSA. The CDR3 length is 15 residues. V was clipped by 5 bases and J by 1 base, with 9 bases between them. In DNA form, the CDR3 reads TGTGCCAGCAGCCCGGTCGTTTCTGGGGCCAACGTCCTGACTTTC. Protein: CASSPVVSGANVLTF.

The chain combines TRBV9 with TRBJ1-1; D call uncertain. The CDR3 contains 13 residues. Germline V gives CDR1 SGDLS, CDR2 YYNGEE. V lost 4 bases, J lost 3 bases, and 10 bases lay in between. The CDR3 coding sequence is TGTGCCAGCAGCACCTTTCGGGACACTGAAGCTTTCTTT. Translating gives CASSTFRDTEAFF.

This chain joins TRBV15 and TRBJ1-5; D might be TRBD1 (6 bases). Trimming removed 0 bases at V and 6 bases at J, with 18 bases between. Germline CDR1 and CDR2: LNHNV and YYDKDF (reference sequence). The CDR3 is 17 residues long. CDR3 protein: CATSRDRGRGPFQPQHF. The CDR3 nucleotides read TGTGCCACCAGCAGAGATCGGGGCAGGGGCCCCTTTCAGCCCCAGCATTTT. Full variable domain (remainder filled in from reference TRBV15 and TRBJ1-5): DAMVIQNPRYQVTQFGKPVTLSCSQTLNHNVMYWYQQKSSQAPKLLFHYYDKDFNNEADTPDNFQSRRPNTSFCFLDIRSPGLGDTAMYLCATSRDRGRGPFQPQHFGDGTRLSIL.

Here the CDR3 reads CASSSRTGGRGNEQFF. Here the CDR3 DNA reads TGTGCCAGCAGTTCAAGGACTGGCGGGAGGGGTAATGAGCAGTTCTTC. This chain links TRBV2 with TRBJ2-1; TRBD2 agrees at 9 bases. Germline trimming cut 5 bases from V and 7 bases from J; bases unmatched to any gene: 12. Germline V gene lookup returns CDR1 SNHLY and CDR2 FYNNEI. CDR3 size: 16 residues. Full variable domain (remainder filled in from reference TRBV2 and TRBJ2-1): EPEVTQTPSHQVTQMGQEVILRCVPISNHLYFYWYRQILGQKVEFLVSFYNNEISEKSEIFDDQFSVERPDGSNFTLKIRSTKLEDSAMYFCASSSRTGGRGNEQFFGPGTRLTVL.

The chain combines TRBV27 with TRBJ2-7; 11 nucleotides match TRBD2. This CDR3 region has 15 residues. V was clipped by 2 bases and J by 3 bases; unmatched bases: 3. Germline CDR1 and CDR2: MNHEY and SMNVEV (reference sequence). The CDR3 DNA reads as TGTGCCAGCAGTTTACGCGGGACTAGCGGCTACGAGCAGTACTTC. It codes for CASSLRGTSGYEQYF.

The V and J genes are TRBV29-1 and TRBJ2-1; possible D gene TRBD1, 6 bases. The CDR3 extends over 11 amino acids. The germline CDR1 and CDR2 sequences are SQVTM and ANQGSEA. The V end lost 6 bases, the J end lost 9 bases, and 12 bases lay between the germline ends. CDR3 loop: CSVNLRGEQFF. Here the CDR3 DNA reads TGCAGCGTCAACCTCAGGGGTGAGCAGTTCTTC.

The V gene is TRBV19, the J gene TRBJ1-2; D unresolved. Germline loops: CDR1 LNHDA, CDR2 SQIVND (reference sequence). The CDR3 length is 12 residues. The CDR3 nucleotides read TGTGCTACCGGGCGCTCGAGGGATGGCTACACCTTC. It codes for CATGRSRDGYTF.

The rearrangement uses TRBV6-2 or TRBV6-3 and TRBJ1-5; TRBD1 agrees at 7 bases. The V gene's germline CDR1 is MNHEY and CDR2 SVGEGT. J was trimmed by 6 bases and V by 5 bases; bases with no gene match: 10. There are 15 residues in the CDR3. CDR3 sequence reads: CASSPGGRFGQPQHF. CDR3 coding DNA: TGTGCCAGCAGTCCAGGGGGAAGGTTCGGTCAGCCCCAGCATTTT.

The J gene is TRBJ1-2, the V gene TRBV27; weak D call: TRBD1 (5 bases). The CDR3 runs 15 residues. Germline lookup yields CDR1 MNHEY and CDR2 SMNVEV (reference sequence). Trimming pared 6 bases from V and 0 bases from J, leaving 14 bases between. The CDR3 coding sequence is TGTGCCAGCAGGCGGGACCTTAGAACTAACTATGGCTACACCTTC. Translating it yields CASRRDLRTNYGYTF.

This clone was seen only a few times. The V gene is TRBV6-5, the J gene TRBJ1-2; perhaps TRBD1 as D (5 bases). Germline loops: CDR1 MNHEY, CDR2 SVGAGI. This CDR3 has 15 residues. V lost 0 bases and J lost 4, with 12 bases in between. CDR3 nucleotides: TGTGCCAGCAGTTACTCGATCGGGGGTCCCTATGGCTACACCTTC. Its protein is CASSYSIGGPYGYTF.

V and J are TRBV29-1 and TRBJ1-5; no reliable D call. Germline V gene sequence: CDR1 SQVTM, CDR2 ANQGSEA. The CDR3 contains 14 residues. Deletions cut 6 bases from V and 5 bases from J, with 17 bases between. For the CDR3, the DNA is TGCAGCGTGGCGGGCGGACCGGTGGATCAGCCCCAGCATTTT. Translation gives CSVAGGPVDQPQHF.

The gene calls are TRBV6-5 and TRBJ1-5; D call uncertain. Trimming shortened V by 4 bases and J by 2 bases, and 6 bases separated the two germline ends. This CDR3 contains 13 residues. The V gene's germline CDR1 is MNHEY and CDR2 SVGAGI. CDR3 residues: CASSSGGNQPQHF. The CDR3 DNA reads as TGTGCCAGCAGTTCAGGCGGCAATCAGCCCCAGCATTTT.

The chain has TRBV4-1 and TRBJ1-4; D not certain. Trimming pared 2 bases from V and 2 bases from J, leaving 9 bases between. The germline gives CDR1 MGHRA, CDR2 YSYEKL. This CDR3 is 15 amino acids long. This CDR3 reads CASSQPVRTNEKLFF. CDR3 nucleotide sequence: TGCGCCAGCAGCCAACCTGTCCGGACTAATGAAAAACTGTTTTTT.

V and J are TRBV7-9 and TRBJ2-1, with 10 bases identical to TRBD2. This CDR3 has 17 residues. Germline V lookup: CDR1 SEHNR, CDR2 FQNEAQ (reference sequence). The ends lost 1 base at V and 5 bases at J; junction bases unmatched: 8. CDR3 nucleotide sequence: TGTGCCAGCAGCTTAGTGAAGGGACTAGCGTCGAACAATGAGCAGTTCTTC. This translates into CASSLVKGLASNNEQFF.

The chain uses TRBV5-1 and TRBJ2-7, with D tentatively TRBD1 (6 bases). CDR1 and CDR2 (germline): SGHRS, YFSETQ. The CDR3 extends over 15 amino acids. The ends were cut back, 0 bases at V and 0 bases at J, with 10 bases in the middle. The chain's CDR3 is CASSLGQEPSYEQYF. The CDR3 DNA sequence: TGCGCCAGCAGCTTGGGACAGGAACCCTCCTACGAGCAGTACTTC. The entire variable domain, with the rest obtained from reference TRBV5-1 and TRBJ2-7, is as follows: KAGVTQTPRYLIKTRGQQVTLSCSPISGHRSVSWYQQTPGQGLQFLFEYFSETQRNKGNFPGRFSGRQFSNSRSEMNVSTLELGDSALYLCASSLGQEPSYEQYFGPGTRLTVT.

This clone has just one count. The rearrangement uses TRBV29-1 and TRBJ2-3, with D unresolved. V was shortened by 6 bases and J by 1 base, with 5 bases between the two germline ends. CDR3 length: 11 residues. Germline CDR1 and CDR2: SQVTM and ANQGSEA. The CDR3 nucleotides read TGCAGCGTCGCGGGCACAGATACGCAGTATTTT. This codes for CSVAGTDTQYF.

This clone was observed a few times. The rearrangement joins TRBV7-8 to TRBJ1-1; D call uncertain. The CDR3 sequence is 14 residues long. V gave up 5 bases and J gave up 1 base, with 11 bases separating them. Per germline, CDR1 SGHVS and CDR2 FQNEAQ. The CDR3 loop is CASSEGRANTEAFF. The CDR3 DNA sequence: TGTGCCAGCAGCGAAGGGCGGGCGAACACTGAAGCTTTCTTT.

This rearrangement joins TRBV18 to TRBJ1-2, with D tentatively TRBD1 (6 bases). The V gene's germline CDR1 is KGHSH and CDR2 LQKENI. V dropped 2 bases and J dropped 3 bases, with 22 bases sitting between them. The CDR3 has 18 residues. The CDR3 sequence: CASSPTGTTFTGDYGYTF. The CDR3 DNA is TGTGCCAGCTCACCAACCGGGACAACCTTCACTGGGGACTATGGCTACACCTTC.

J is TRBJ1-5 and V is TRBV4-3; 7 bases map to TRBD1. The CDR3 has 15 amino acids. With 2 bases clipped from V and 7 bases from J, the junction kept 8 bases outside the gene matches. Germline CDR1 reads LGHNA; CDR2 reads YSLEER. The CDR3 DNA reads TGCGCCAGCAGCCAAAAAAGGGGGCCCGGACAGCCCCAGCATTTT. Residues: CASSQKRGPGQPQHF.